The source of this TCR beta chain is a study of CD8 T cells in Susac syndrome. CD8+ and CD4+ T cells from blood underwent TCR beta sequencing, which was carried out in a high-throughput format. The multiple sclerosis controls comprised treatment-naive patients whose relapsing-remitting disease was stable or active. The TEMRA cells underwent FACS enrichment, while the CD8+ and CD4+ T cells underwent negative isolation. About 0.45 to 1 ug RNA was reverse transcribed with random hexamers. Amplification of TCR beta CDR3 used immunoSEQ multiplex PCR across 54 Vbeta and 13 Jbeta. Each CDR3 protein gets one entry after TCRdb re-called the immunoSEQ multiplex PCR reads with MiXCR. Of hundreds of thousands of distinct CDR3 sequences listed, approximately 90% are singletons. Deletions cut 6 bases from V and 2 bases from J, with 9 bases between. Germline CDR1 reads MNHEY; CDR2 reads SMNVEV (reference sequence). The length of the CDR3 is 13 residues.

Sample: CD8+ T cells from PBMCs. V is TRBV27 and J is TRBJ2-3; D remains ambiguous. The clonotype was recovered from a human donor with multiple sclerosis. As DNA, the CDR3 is TGTGCCAGCAGGCCTCTAGACACAGATACGCAGTATTTT. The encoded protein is CASRPLDTDTQYF.